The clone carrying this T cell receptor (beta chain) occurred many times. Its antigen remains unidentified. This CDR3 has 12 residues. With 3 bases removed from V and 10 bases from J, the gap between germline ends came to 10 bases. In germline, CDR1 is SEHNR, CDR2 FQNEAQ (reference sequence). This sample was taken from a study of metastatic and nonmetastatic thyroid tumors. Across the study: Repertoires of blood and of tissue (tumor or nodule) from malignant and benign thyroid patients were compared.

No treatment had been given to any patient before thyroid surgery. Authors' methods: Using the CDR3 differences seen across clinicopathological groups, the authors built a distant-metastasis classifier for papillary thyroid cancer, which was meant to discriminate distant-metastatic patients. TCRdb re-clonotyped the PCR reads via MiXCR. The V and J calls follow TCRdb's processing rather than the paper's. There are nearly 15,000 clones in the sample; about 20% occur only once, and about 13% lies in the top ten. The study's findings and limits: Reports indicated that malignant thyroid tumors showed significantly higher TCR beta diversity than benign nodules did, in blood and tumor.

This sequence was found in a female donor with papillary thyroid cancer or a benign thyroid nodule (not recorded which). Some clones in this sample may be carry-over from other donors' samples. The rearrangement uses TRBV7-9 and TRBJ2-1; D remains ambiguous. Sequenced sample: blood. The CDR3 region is CASSLPKAEQFF. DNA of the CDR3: TGTGCCAGCAGCTTGCCAAAGGCCGAGCAGTTCTTC. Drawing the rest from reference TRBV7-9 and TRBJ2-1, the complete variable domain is DTGVSQNPRHKITKRGQNVTFRCDPISEHNRLYWYRQTLGQGPEFLTYFQNEAQLEKSRLLSDRFSAERPKGSFSTLEIQRTEQGDSAMYLCASSLPKAEQFFGPGTRLTVL.